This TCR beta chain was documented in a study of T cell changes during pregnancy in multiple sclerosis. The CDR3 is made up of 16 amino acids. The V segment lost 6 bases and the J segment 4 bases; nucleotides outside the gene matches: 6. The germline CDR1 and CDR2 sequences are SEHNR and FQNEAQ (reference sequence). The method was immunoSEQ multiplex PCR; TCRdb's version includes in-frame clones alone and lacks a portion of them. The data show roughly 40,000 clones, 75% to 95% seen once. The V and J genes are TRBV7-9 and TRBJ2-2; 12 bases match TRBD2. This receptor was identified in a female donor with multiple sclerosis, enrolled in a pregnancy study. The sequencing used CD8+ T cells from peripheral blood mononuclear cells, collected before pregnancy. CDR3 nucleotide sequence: TGTGCCAGCAGGCTACCGGGACTAGCGGGCACCGGGGAGCTGTTTTTT. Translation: CASRLPGLAGTGELFF.